This is a list of T cell receptor beta chains from one sample in a study of T cells after yellow fever vaccination. One entry per CDR3 protein, called by TCRdb with MiXCR from the 5' RACE reads. The sample shows about 160,000 distinct CDR3 sequences, about 7% of them seen only once. The sample consisted of CD4+ T cells sorted from PBMCs, taken 5 days after the first yellow fever vaccination. These receptors were obtained from a man aged 18-30 years who received the YFV17D yellow fever vaccine. Both conserved end residues are part of each CDR3. A D gene is named only where the DNA matches it firmly. Clone size appears in some rows only: once, few, many, or a class for an expanded clone.

d_call: TRBD2
v_call: TRBV7-2
clone_size: many
j_call: TRBJ2-5
cdr3_aa: CASSLEPSGAGVETQYF
cdr3_nt: TGTGCCAGCAGCTTAGAGCCAAGCGGGGCCGGGGTTGAGACCCAGTACTTC

d_call: -
v_call: TRBV19
clone_size: few
j_call: TRBJ2-3
cdr3_aa: CASRRLYPPDTQYF
cdr3_nt: TGTGCCAGCAGGCGGTTGTACCCCCCGGATACGCAGTATTTT

d_call: -
v_call: TRBV20-1
clone_size: few
j_call: TRBJ1-5
cdr3_aa: CSARYLLDGYQPQHF
cdr3_nt: TGCAGTGCTAGATACTTACTGGATGGATATCAGCCCCAGCATTTT

d_call: -
v_call: TRBV6-5
clone_size: many
j_call: TRBJ1-3
cdr3_aa: CASSTSSSGNTIYF
cdr3_nt: TGTGCCAGCAGTACATCAAGCTCTGGAAACACCATATATTTT

d_call: TRBD2
v_call: TRBV7-2
clone_size: few
j_call: TRBJ2-3
cdr3_aa: CASTRTSGGTDTQYF
cdr3_nt: TGTGCCAGCACGCGGACTAGCGGGGGCACAGATACGCAGTATTTT

d_call: -
v_call: TRBV12-5
clone_size: many
j_call: TRBJ2-2
cdr3_aa: CASGLRTANTGELFF
cdr3_nt: TGTGCTAGTGGTCTGAGGACAGCGAACACCGGGGAGCTGTTTTTT

d_call: TRBD1
v_call: TRBV25-1
clone_size: many
j_call: TRBJ1-4
cdr3_aa: CASSEWTGRVFF
cdr3_nt: TGTGCCAGCAGTGAGTGGACAGGACGGGTGTTTTTT

d_call: TRBD1
v_call: TRBV7-6
clone_size: -
j_call: TRBJ1-6
cdr3_aa: CASSLAQGAGALHF
cdr3_nt: TGTGCCAGCAGCTTAGCGCAGGGGGCCGGGGCCCTCCACTTT

d_call: TRBD2
v_call: TRBV3-1
clone_size: many
j_call: TRBJ2-5
cdr3_aa: CASSQGSSGGASETQYF
cdr3_nt: TGTGCCAGCAGCCAAGGTAGTAGCGGGGGGGCGTCCGAGACCCAGTACTTC

d_call: -
v_call: TRBV12-3/TRBV12-4
clone_size: many
j_call: TRBJ2-2
cdr3_aa: CASSLATITGELFF
cdr3_nt: TGTGCCAGCAGTTTAGCCACAATCACCGGGGAGCTGTTTTTT

d_call: -
v_call: TRBV15
clone_size: many
j_call: TRBJ1-4
cdr3_aa: CATSRDLQGNEKLFF
cdr3_nt: TGTGCCACCAGCAGAGATCTTCAGGGGAATGAAAAACTGTTTTTT

d_call: -
v_call: TRBV18
clone_size: few
j_call: TRBJ2-4
cdr3_aa: CASSPGYGPGAKNIQYF
cdr3_nt: TGTGCCAGCTCACCTGGCTATGGGCCGGGGGCCAAAAACATTCAGTACTTC

d_call: TRBD2
v_call: TRBV5-4
clone_size: many
j_call: TRBJ2-3
cdr3_aa: CASRTSGGGPDTQYF
cdr3_nt: TGTGCCAGCAGAACTAGCGGGGGGGGCCCGGATACGCAGTATTTT

d_call: -
v_call: TRBV28
clone_size: -
j_call: TRBJ1-5
cdr3_aa: CASSLFQGRQHF
cdr3_nt: TGTGCCAGCAGTTTATTTCAGGGACGCCAGCATTTT

d_call: -
v_call: TRBV10-3
clone_size: many
j_call: TRBJ1-2
cdr3_aa: CAISERGVNYGYTF
cdr3_nt: TGTGCCATCAGTGAGAGGGGTGTGAACTATGGCTACACCTTC

d_call: -
v_call: TRBV5-4
clone_size: many
j_call: TRBJ2-5
cdr3_aa: CASSPKEGRETQYF
cdr3_nt: TGTGCCAGCAGCCCTAAAGAGGGCCGGGAGACCCAGTACTTC

d_call: -
v_call: TRBV20-1
clone_size: few
j_call: TRBJ1-4
cdr3_aa: CSARQALNEKLFF
cdr3_nt: TGCAGTGCCCGGCAGGCACTTAATGAAAAACTGTTTTTT

d_call: TRBD1
v_call: TRBV28
clone_size: few
j_call: TRBJ1-3
cdr3_aa: CASHGGTGPGNTIYF
cdr3_nt: TGTGCCAGCCATGGCGGGACAGGCCCTGGAAACACCATATATTTT

d_call: TRBD2
v_call: TRBV20-1
clone_size: many
j_call: TRBJ2-7
cdr3_aa: CSALPGGSEQYF
cdr3_nt: TGCAGTGCCCTCCCCGGGGGGTCCGAGCAGTACTTC

d_call: -
v_call: TRBV9
clone_size: many
j_call: TRBJ2-3
cdr3_aa: CASSSRDWSHTQYF
cdr3_nt: TGTGCCAGCAGCTCCCGAGACTGGTCTCATACGCAGTATTTT

d_call: -
v_call: TRBV12-3/TRBV12-4
clone_size: few
j_call: TRBJ2-7
cdr3_aa: CASTRAGSFHEQYF
cdr3_nt: TGTGCCAGCACCCGGGCAGGATCCTTTCACGAGCAGTACTTC

d_call: -
v_call: TRBV28
clone_size: many
j_call: TRBJ2-3
cdr3_aa: CASSAFTDTQYF
cdr3_nt: TGTGCCAGCAGCGCCTTCACAGATACGCAGTATTTT

d_call: -
v_call: TRBV9
clone_size: -
j_call: TRBJ2-3
cdr3_aa: CASSRGELGVTDAQYF
cdr3_nt: TGTGCCAGCAGCAGAGGGGAACTGGGGGTCACAGATGCGCAGTATTTT

d_call: -
v_call: TRBV7-2
clone_size: many
j_call: TRBJ2-7
cdr3_aa: CASSPQQGSYEQYF
cdr3_nt: TGTGCCAGCAGCCCTCAACAGGGCTCCTACGAGCAGTACTTC

d_call: -
v_call: TRBV5-4
clone_size: many
j_call: TRBJ2-1
cdr3_aa: CASSLPDTASEQFF
cdr3_nt: TGTGCCAGCAGCTTACCGGACACCGCCTCTGAGCAGTTCTTC

d_call: -
v_call: TRBV7-9
clone_size: few
j_call: TRBJ1-4
cdr3_aa: CASSLWIGGTNEKLFF
cdr3_nt: TGTGCCAGCAGCTTATGGATAGGGGGGACGAATGAAAAACTGTTTTTT

d_call: -
v_call: TRBV12-3/TRBV12-4
clone_size: -
j_call: TRBJ1-5
cdr3_aa: CASSNPRTDGNQPQHF
cdr3_nt: TGTGCCAGCAGTAACCCCAGAACCGATGGGAATCAGCCCCAGCATTTT

d_call: -
v_call: TRBV2
clone_size: many
j_call: TRBJ1-4
cdr3_aa: CASKAPLTGEKLFF
cdr3_nt: TGTGCCAGCAAGGCCCCATTGACCGGAGAAAAACTGTTTTTT

d_call: TRBD2
v_call: TRBV5-1
clone_size: -
j_call: TRBJ2-1
cdr3_aa: CASSSTSGGLLNEQFF
cdr3_nt: TGCGCCAGCAGCAGTACTAGCGGGGGATTGCTTAATGAGCAGTTCTTC